The source of this T cell receptor beta chain is a study of blood T cell repertoires in COVID-19. As for the study in general: Acute-phase and convalescent COVID-19 samples originated in the United States, Italy and Spain.

The germline gives CDR1 SGHVS, CDR2 FNYEAQ. CDR3 length equals 13 residues. V shed 8 bases and J 5 bases; nucleotides not matched to a gene: 5. This table comes from immunoSEQ multiplex PCR, and its TCRdb copy is limited to in-frame clones, with some not included. This sample yields about 180,000 clones, of which 82% are seen a single time; roughly 8.1% belongs to the top ten. The source material was peripheral blood. This receptor was identified in a woman in her seventies with acute or convalescent COVID-19. The V gene is TRBV7-6, the J gene TRBJ1-2, with 10 bases lining up with TRBD1. CDR3 loop: CASGGQGRYGYTF. The CDR3 DNA sequence: TGTGCCAGCGGGGGACAGGGGAGGTATGGCTACACCTTC.